This record looks at one TCR beta chain sequence and its context. The data were taken from a study of OX40 agonist ivuxolimab in advanced cancers. The V end was cut by 5 bases, the J end by 4 bases, with 5 bases between. Germline CDR1 is MNHNY and CDR2 is SVGAGI (reference sequence). The CDR3 spans 12 residues. Assay: immunoSEQ multiplex PCR; the TCRdb copy retains only in-frame clones and omits some. Of tens of thousands of clones in the sample, roughly 84% are singletons; the top ten hold roughly 0.3%. Sequences were derived from CD4+ or CD8+ T cells sorted from blood, sampled in a trial of the OX40 agonist ivuxolimab. This sequence joins TRBV6-6 and TRBJ1-4; possible D gene TRBD1, 5 bases. This TCR was recovered from an adult with an advanced solid tumor such as melanoma, head and neck, liver or kidney cancer. CDR3 loop: CASSDSNEKLFF. CDR3 bases: TGTGCCAGCAGTGACAGTAATGAAAAACTGTTTTTT.